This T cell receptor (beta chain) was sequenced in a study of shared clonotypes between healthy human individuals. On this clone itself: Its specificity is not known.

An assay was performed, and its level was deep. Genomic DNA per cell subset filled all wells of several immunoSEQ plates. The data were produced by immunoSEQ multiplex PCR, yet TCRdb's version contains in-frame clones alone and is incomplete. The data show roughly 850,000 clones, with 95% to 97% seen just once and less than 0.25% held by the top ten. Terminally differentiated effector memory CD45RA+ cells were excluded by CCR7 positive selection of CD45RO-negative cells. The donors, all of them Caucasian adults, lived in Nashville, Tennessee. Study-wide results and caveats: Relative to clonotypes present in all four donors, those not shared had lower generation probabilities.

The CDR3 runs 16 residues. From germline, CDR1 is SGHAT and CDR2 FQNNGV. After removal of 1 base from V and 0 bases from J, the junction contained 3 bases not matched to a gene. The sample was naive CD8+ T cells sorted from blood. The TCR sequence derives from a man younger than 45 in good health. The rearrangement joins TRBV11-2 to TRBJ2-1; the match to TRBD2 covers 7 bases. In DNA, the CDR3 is TGTGCCAGCAGCTTAGTTCGCGGGAGCTCCTACAATGAGCAGTTCTTC. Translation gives CASSLVRGSSYNEQFF.